Here is one TCR beta chain with its context. Its antigen remains unidentified. The data were obtained in a study of cytomegalovirus exposure and HLA in healthy donors. Whole-study results and caveats: An ancestry cluster, one associated with Asian ancestry, reportedly showed fewer N-insertions than the roughly 670-donor mean in a later analysis. Serostatus for CMV was the only available immune exposure information.

The CDR3 sequence is 15 residues long. Germline CDR1 reads SGHRS; CDR2 reads YFSETQ. Deletions cut 4 bases from V and 0 bases from J, with 12 bases between. The PCR used 60 Vbeta and 13 Jbeta primers. Data came from immunoSEQ multiplex PCR; TCRdb stores just in-frame clones and leaves some out. Of around 200,000 clones in the sample, 65% to 85% were seen once. The TCR was taken from a young woman in good health and CMV-seronegative. Sample: PBMCs. The chain uses TRBV5-1 and TRBJ2-3; TRBD1 might be the D (5 bases). This CDR3 reads CASSVQVSSTDTQYF. The DNA for the CDR3 is TGCGCCAGCAGCGTACAGGTCTCTAGCACAGATACGCAGTATTTT.